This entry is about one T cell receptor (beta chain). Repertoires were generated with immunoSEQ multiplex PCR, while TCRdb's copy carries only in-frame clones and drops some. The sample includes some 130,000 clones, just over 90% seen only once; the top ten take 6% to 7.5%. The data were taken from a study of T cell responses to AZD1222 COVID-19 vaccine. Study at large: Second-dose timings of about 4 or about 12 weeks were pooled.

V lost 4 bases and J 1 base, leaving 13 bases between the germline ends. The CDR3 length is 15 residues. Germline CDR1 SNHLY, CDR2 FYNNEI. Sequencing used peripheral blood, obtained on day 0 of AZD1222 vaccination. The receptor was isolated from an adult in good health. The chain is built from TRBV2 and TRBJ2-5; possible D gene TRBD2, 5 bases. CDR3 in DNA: TGTGCCAGCAGTGGAGGGCTGACGACCCAAGAGACCCAGTACTTC. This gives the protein CASSGGLTTQETQYF. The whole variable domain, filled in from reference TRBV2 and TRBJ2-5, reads EPEVTQTPSHQVTQMGQEVILRCVPISNHLYFYWYRQILGQKVEFLVSFYNNEISEKSEIFDDQFSVERPDGSNFTLKIRSTKLEDSAMYFCASSGGLTTQETQYFGPGTRLLVL.